One sample yielded the 8 T cell receptor beta chains listed below, sequenced in a study of T cell responses to AZD1222 COVID-19 vaccine. Method: immunoSEQ multiplex PCR; TCRdb's copy keeps in-frame clones and lacks some. The sample lists fewer than 130,000 clones; roughly 90% were seen once. This material consisted of peripheral blood, taken 28 days after the second AZD1222 dose. The receptor set was obtained from an adult who received the AZD1222 COVID-19 vaccine.

The chain couples TRBV3-1 (or the pseudogene TRBV3-2) to TRBJ1-2; TRBD1 matches 7 bases. Germline CDR1 reads LGHDT; CDR2 reads YNNKEL (reference sequence). V shed 2 bases and J 4 bases; nucleotides not matched to a gene: 4. The CDR3 spans 14 residues. The CDR3 loop is CASSQTGTAYGYTF. The DNA of the CDR3 is TGTGCCAGCAGCCAAACCGGGACAGCCTATGGCTACACCTTC.

This clone was observed once. As DNA, the CDR3 is TGTGCCAGCAGAGGGCAGGGCGGTCCAAGCTCCTACGAGCAGTACTTC. This codes for CASRGQGGPSSYEQYF. The rearrangement joins TRBV11-2 to TRBJ2-7, with D possibly TRBD1 on 5 matching bases. V was clipped by 6 bases and J by 0 bases, with 18 bases between them. The CDR3 loop spans 16 amino acids. From germline, CDR1 is SGHAT and CDR2 FQNNGV.

The V and J genes are TRBV19 and TRBJ2-1; D might be TRBD1 (5 bases). The V gene's germline CDR1 is LNHDA and CDR2 SQIVND (reference sequence). The CDR3 spans 13 residues. V lost 5 bases and J lost 2, with 7 bases in between. CDR3 sequence: CASSPDTYNEQFF. Written as DNA, the CDR3 is TGTGCCAGTAGTCCGGACACCTACAATGAGCAGTTCTTC. The full variable domain, completed using reference TRBV19 and TRBJ2-1, is DGGITQSPKYLFRKEGQNVTLSCEQNLNHDAMYWYRQDPGQGLRLIYYSQIVNDFQKGDIAEGYSVSREKKESFPLTVTSAQKNPTAFYLCASSPDTYNEQFFGPGTRLTVL.

This chain uses TRBV28 with TRBJ1-2; 7 bases are shared with TRBD1. With V trimmed by 5 bases and J by 4 bases, 10 bases remained unmatched. The CDR3 totals 15 residues. Germline CDR1 is MDHEN and CDR2 is SYDVKM. CDR3 protein: CASSPGTVLSYGYTF. Written as DNA, the CDR3 is TGTGCCAGCAGTCCGGGGACAGTACTTTCCTATGGCTACACCTTC.

The chain joins TRBV23-1 to TRBJ1-5; D ambiguous. TRBV23-1 is sorted into the ORF group, with uncertain function. This CDR3 has 16 residues. V was cut by 0 bases and J by 3 bases, with 12 bases left in between. The CDR3 spells CASSQSKRNPNQPQHF. DNA for the CDR3: TGCGCCAGCAGTCAATCTAAACGAAACCCCAATCAGCCCCAGCATTTT.

The V call is TRBV9, the J call TRBJ2-2; D perhaps matches TRBD2 (6 bases). This CDR3 comprises 14 residues. CDR1 and CDR2 (germline): SGDLS, YYNGEE. V was cut by 3 bases and J by 3 bases, with 9 bases left in between. DNA for the CDR3: TGTGCCAGCAGCGGGGGGGTCTACACCGGGGAGCTGTTTTTT. It translates to CASSGGVYTGELFF.

This chain connects TRBV19 to TRBJ1-2; the match to TRBD1 covers 7 bases. CDR3 size: 16 residues. J was trimmed by 3 bases and V by 7 bases; bases with no gene match: 14. Germline V lookup: CDR1 LNHDA, CDR2 SQIVND (reference sequence). The CDR3 protein is CASTRSTGVVDYGYTF. Written as DNA, the CDR3 is TGTGCCAGTACTCGTTCCACAGGGGTCGTAGACTATGGCTACACCTTC.

The chain carries TRBV11-2 and TRBJ1-1; D is undetermined. Germline CDR1 is SGHAT and CDR2 is FQNNGV. V lost 8 bases and J 0 bases, leaving 10 bases between the germline ends. There are 13 residues in the CDR3. The CDR3 loop is CASQFLMNTEAFF. CDR3 nucleotide sequence: TGTGCCAGCCAATTTCTCATGAACACTGAAGCTTTCTTT.